The following is a T cell receptor (beta chain) sequence with its context. Profiled with immunoSEQ multiplex PCR; TCRdb holds only in-frame clones, not every one. The data show more than 150,000 clones, about four fifths seen once. Clinical history as reported by participants underpinned cohort assignment. The data are from a study of blood T cell repertoires in COVID-19. The CDR3 runs 18 residues. The germline CDR1 and CDR2 sequences are LNHDA and SQIVND (reference sequence). V was shortened by 6 bases and J by 6 bases, with 27 bases between the two germline ends. The sequenced sample was PBMCs or T cells enriched from blood (not recorded which). The V call is TRBV19, the J call TRBJ1-5, with a possible D match to TRBD1 (5 bases). The clonotype was recovered from a man between 45 and 60 years old who had recovered from COVID-19. The CDR3 DNA is TGTGCCAGTAGACCCCCTTTGGGGCTTATTAGTTACCTTCAGCCCCAGCATTTT. Translating it yields CASRPPLGLISYLQPQHF.